This T cell receptor beta chain originates from a study of cytomegalovirus exposure and HLA in healthy donors. In the PCR, 60 Vbeta and 13 Jbeta primers were used. Profiling relied on immunoSEQ multiplex PCR, and the TCRdb table lists in-frame clones only, not all of them. This table holds some 100,000 clones, approximately 85% found once. The study's findings and limits: Researchers counted roughly 160 TCR beta chains as cytomegalovirus-associated.

With regard to this clone: Its specificity is unknown.

V lost 7 bases and J lost 4, with 11 bases in between. Germline-derived CDR1 and CDR2 are GTSNPN and SVGIG (reference sequence). The length of the CDR3 is 12 residues. The sequence was collected from a man aged 25 to 45 in good health and CMV-seronegative. This sequence joins TRBV30 and TRBJ1-3, with D possibly matching TRBD1 (5 bases). What was sequenced was PBMCs. The CDR3 DNA reads TGTGCCTTAACAGGATCGGGAAACACCATATATTTT. It codes for CALTGSGNTIYF.